The TCR beta chain described here comes from a study of T cells after yellow fever vaccination. A single record per CDR3 protein comes from TCRdb applying MiXCR to the 5' RACE reads. The sample yields some 260,000 distinct CDR3 sequences, about 5% seen once. This clonotype was seen a few times. The CDR3 consists of 13 residues. V was clipped by 5 bases and J by 9 bases; unmatched bases: 7. In germline, CDR1 is LGHNA, CDR2 YSLEER. The sample consisted of CD4+ T cells sorted from PBMCs, taken on the day of the yellow fever booster vaccination. The chain joins TRBV4-3 to TRBJ2-5; 9 bases are a match to TRBD2. The TCR sequence derives from a man younger than 35 who received the YFV17D yellow fever vaccine. CDR3 in DNA: TGCGCCAGCAGCGCAAGCGGGGGGACCTCCCAGTACTTC. It yields the protein CASSASGGTSQYF.